These T cell receptor beta chains were read from a single sample in a study of cytotoxic CD8 clonotypes in ibrutinib-treated CLL. Profiling relied on immunoSEQ multiplex PCR, and the TCRdb table lists in-frame clones only, not all of them. This sample yields some 150,000 clones, of which roughly 83% are seen a single time; more than 10% belongs to the top ten. The sequencing here drew on PBMCs, taken after 12 months of ibrutinib treatment. The receptors come from a human donor with chronic lymphocytic leukemia. Each CDR3 is given with its conserved first and last residue. D genes are given only for firm matches. Clone size, where shown, is once, few, many, or a class for clones that have expanded.

cdr3_nt,cdr3_aa,d_call,j_call,clone_size,v_call
TGTGCCAGCACTGGGTCTAGCGGGAGTGATGAGCAGTTCTTC,CASTGSSGSDEQFF,TRBD2,TRBJ2-1,.,TRBV5-4
TGTGCCAGCAGCGACGGACAGGCTTACTACGAGCAGTACTTC,CASSDGQAYYEQYF,TRBD1,TRBJ2-7,.,TRBV5-4
TGTGCCAGCAGTTTTCGTACCCCCCCCACGGAGCAGTTCTTC,CASSFRTPPTEQFF,.,TRBJ2-1,once,TRBV28
TGCGCCAGCAGCTTGGCCTCGGGACCGGGAGAGGACACTGAAGCTTTCTTT,CASSLASGPGEDTEAFF,.,TRBJ1-1,few,TRBV5-1
TGTGCCAGCAGTAGGGAGGGTGATCAGCCCCAGCATTTT,CASSREGDQPQHF,.,TRBJ1-5,few,TRBV6-6
TGTGCCACCTCATGGGGGGCCTCAACCGGGGAGCTGTTTTTT,CATSWGASTGELFF,.,TRBJ2-2,.,TRBV15
TGTGCCAGCAGCTCCATAGCGGGGACCTACGAGCAGTACTTC,CASSSIAGTYEQYF,TRBD2,TRBJ2-7,many,TRBV11-1
TGTGCCAGCAGCCTCCATAGCCGCTCCTACGAGCAGTACTTC,CASSLHSRSYEQYF,.,TRBJ2-7,few,TRBV7-2
TGTGCCAGCAGTTTGATTTCCCGGGGTTACGAGCAGTACTTC,CASSLISRGYEQYF,.,TRBJ2-7,.,TRBV6-5
TGCAGTGTGGAGGGGAGGATGAAGAACACTGAAGCTTTCTTT,CSVEGRMKNTEAFF,.,TRBJ1-1,.,TRBV29-1
TGCAGCGGGGGAGGGGGCAACGGCTACACCTTC,CSGGGGNGYTF,TRBD1,TRBJ1-2,.,TRBV29-1
TGCGCCAGCAGCAAGGGGGCTAACACCGGGGAGCTGTTTTTT,CASSKGANTGELFF,TRBD1,TRBJ2-2,.,TRBV4-1
TGTGCCAGCAGTGAGGGGACAGGGGAGGGAGATACGCAGTATTTT,CASSEGTGEGDTQYF,TRBD1,TRBJ2-3,.,TRBV25-1
TGTGCCAGCAGTTCCGGCGGGAGCCACCGGTACGAGCAGTACTTC,CASSSGGSHRYEQYF,TRBD2,TRBJ2-7,.,TRBV6-5
TGCGCCAGCAGCCAAGGATTGGCTGGCTACGAGCAGTACTTC,CASSQGLAGYEQYF,.,TRBJ2-7,.,TRBV4-3
TGTGCCAGCAGCTACCGGGACCTTATGGACGAGACCCAGTACTTC,CASSYRDLMDETQYF,.,TRBJ2-5,few,TRBV7-9
TGTGCCACCAGCAGGGATAGTCAGGGGCACCAGCAGTACTTC,CATSRDSQGHQQYF,.,TRBJ2-7,few,TRBV15
TGTGCTAGTGGTTTGGTCTGGGAGGATACGCAGTATTTT,CASGLVWEDTQYF,.,TRBJ2-3,.,TRBV12-5
TGTGCCAGCAGACAACTGGGGAGCAGGGGTTTCACCGGGGAGCTGTTTTTT,CASRQLGSRGFTGELFF,.,TRBJ2-2,.,TRBV28
TGTGCCAGCAGTGAATTGCGGGGGGCGGGAGATACGCAGTATTTT,CASSELRGAGDTQYF,TRBD2,TRBJ2-3,once,TRBV25-1
TGCAGCGTTATCAGGGCACCGAACCACAATGAGCAGTTCTTC,CSVIRAPNHNEQFF,.,TRBJ2-1,.,TRBV29-1
TGTGCCAGCAGCAGACATTCTGAGGGGTACTATGGCTACACCTTC,CASSRHSEGYYGYTF,.,TRBJ1-2,.,TRBV7-2
TGTGCCAGCAGTCGACTAGCGGGAGCGTATACCGGGGAGCTGTTTTTT,CASSRLAGAYTGELFF,TRBD2,TRBJ2-2,.,TRBV6-6
TGCGCCAGCAGCAGAACAGGGAAGGAGAACACTGAAGCTTTCTTT,CASSRTGKENTEAFF,.,TRBJ1-1,.,TRBV5-1
TGTGCCTGGAGTCAAAACACCGGGGAGCTGTTTTTT,CAWSQNTGELFF,.,TRBJ2-2,.,TRBV30
TGTGCCAGCAGCCGAACGGCCGGGACGCCTAGCAATGGCTACACCTTC,CASSRTAGTPSNGYTF,.,TRBJ1-2,.,TRBV14
TGTGCCAGCAGCTCAATCATACCCCGGGACAGCTACGAGCAGTACTTC,CASSSIIPRDSYEQYF,TRBD1,TRBJ2-7,.,TRBV7-2
TGTGCCAGCAGTGGCACTAGCGGGAGTTACAATGAGCAGTTCTTC,CASSGTSGSYNEQFF,TRBD2,TRBJ2-1,.,TRBV6-5
TGTGCCAGCAGCTCCTCTAGCACAGATACGCAGTATTTT,CASSSSSTDTQYF,.,TRBJ2-3,.,TRBV5-6
TGTGCCAGCAGCGGGACAGGGGGCGCAATTGTCAACTACGAGCAGTACTTC,CASSGTGGAIVNYEQYF,TRBD1,TRBJ2-7,.,TRBV27
TGTGCCAGCACCCCTGGGGGAGGCCAAGAGACCCAGTACTTC,CASTPGGGQETQYF,.,TRBJ2-5,.,TRBV7-6
TGTGCCAGCAGCGTAGGAATTGTCGTGTCTGGGGCCAACGTCCTGACTTTC,CASSVGIVVSGANVLTF,.,TRBJ2-6,.,TRBV9
TGCAGCGTTGAAGGGACAGGGTACGAGCAGTACTTC,CSVEGTGYEQYF,TRBD1,TRBJ2-7,.,TRBV29-1
TGTGCCAGCAGTTCTACCCGATTGTGGACAGGGGGAAACACCATATATTTT,CASSSTRLWTGGNTIYF,TRBD1,TRBJ1-3,.,TRBV27
TGTGCCAGCAGCCTCTTAGGACTAGCGGGAGGGGAGACCCAGTACTTC,CASSLLGLAGGETQYF,TRBD2,TRBJ2-5,.,TRBV27
TGTGCCAGCAGCTTAACGAACACTGAAGCTTTCTTT,CASSLTNTEAFF,.,TRBJ1-1,.,TRBV7-9
TGTGCCAGCAGCCGGGACGGGAGCTCCTACGAGCAGTACTTC,CASSRDGSSYEQYF,.,TRBJ2-7,.,TRBV7-2
TGTGCCAGCAGCTTAGGAGGGGGCTATACCGGGGAGCTGTTTTTT,CASSLGGGYTGELFF,TRBD1,TRBJ2-2,.,TRBV11-2
TGTGCCAGTAGTGTCGGGAAGAAGACGCCCCAGCATTTT,CASSVGKKTPQHF,.,TRBJ1-5,once,TRBV19
TGTGCCACCTCACAACTAGCGGGGGGGACTCAATCCTACAATGAGCAGTTCTTC,CATSQLAGGTQSYNEQFF,TRBD2,TRBJ2-1,.,TRBV10-3
TGTGCCAGCAGCATTTACAGGGAGCGTACCGGGGAGCTGTTTTTT,CASSIYRERTGELFF,.,TRBJ2-2,.,TRBV13
TGTGCCAGCAGCTTCACGGGAGACAATGAGCAGTTCTTC,CASSFTGDNEQFF,.,TRBJ2-1,many,TRBV11-2
TGTGCCAGCAGTAAGCGGGACTCCTACAATGAGCAGTTCTTC,CASSKRDSYNEQFF,TRBD2,TRBJ2-1,.,TRBV11-2
TGTGCCAGCAGTTTTAGCGGCGTCGGGCGGGGTAGAAGAGTCTACAATGAGCAGTTCTTC,CASSFSGVGRGRRVYNEQFF,.,TRBJ2-1,.,TRBV28
TGTGCCAGCAGTAAGGGTACCCAGCCCCAGCATTTT,CASSKGTQPQHF,.,TRBJ1-5,few,TRBV6-5